Below, one TCR beta chain is given with its context. What it binds is not known. This entry is derived from a study of identical twins. Findings of the study overall: Partly confounded zero-insertion analyses could result from invariant MAIT and iNKT cells.

The donors were all healthy and Caucasian. V gave up 1 base and J gave up 17 bases, with 12 bases separating them. Germline V lookup: CDR1 SGHDN, CDR2 FVKESK. This CDR3 is built from 12 residues. Unique molecular identifiers were in the cDNA, with template-switch universal primer binding. TCRdb fed the 5' RACE reads into MiXCR, producing one record per CDR3 protein. There are around 1.7 million distinct CDR3 sequences in the sample; roughly a third occur only once, and approximately 0.29% lies in the top ten. Sequences were obtained from cord blood. The V and J genes are TRBV14 and TRBJ1-6; D possibly corresponds to TRBD1 (5 bases). The receptor was derived from a newborn girl in good health. CDR3 region: CASSQAGASIHF. The CDR3 coding sequence is TGTGCCAGCAGCCAAGCCGGGGCCTCGATCCACTTT.